These 26 T cell receptor beta chains originate from one sample sequenced in a study of regulatory T cells in long-lasting Graves disease. The time point was: persistent/refractory GD, antithyroid drugs over 5 years with positive TRAb. From RNA extracted from PBMCs, the TCR library was made. Library construction for TCR beta used iRepertoire HTBI primers and Arm-PCR of CDR3 regions. TCRdb passed the multiplex PCR reads through MiXCR, listing each CDR3 protein once. The table has approximately 360,000 distinct CDR3 sequences, approximately 23% seen once. Here the sequenced sample was peripheral blood mononuclear cells (PBMCs), taken when the disease was refractory, from a patient treated with antithyroid drugs. The receptors were gathered from a woman between 35 and 50 years old with Graves disease.

This clonotype appeared many times. V is TRBV27 and J is TRBJ1-1; D not certain. Germline loops: CDR1 MNHEY, CDR2 SMNVEV (reference sequence). This CDR3 spans 15 amino acids. The ends were cut back, 0 bases at V and 5 bases at J, with 13 bases in the middle. The CDR3 DNA reads as TGTGCCAGCAGTTTATCGGGCGGGTGGAATACTGAAGCTTTCTTT. It translates to CASSLSGGWNTEAFF.

This clonotype appeared many times. The gene calls are TRBV12-3 or TRBV12-4 and TRBJ2-7; 7 bases match TRBD1. Trimming took 6 bases from V and 3 from J; bases not matched to a gene: 8. CDR3 length: 14 amino acids. The CDR3 region has the DNA TGTGCCAGCAGACCTACAGGGGCGGGCTACGAGCAGTACTTC. Its translation is CASRPTGAGYEQYF.

For this clonotype: A read error may account for a junction end that differs from germline. The rearrangement joins TRBV28 to TRBJ1-5; no clear D gene. The CDR3 extends over 13 amino acids. Germline CDR1 and CDR2: MDHEN and SYDVKM. The CDR3 nucleotides are TGTACCAGCAGTTTATATTACAATCAGCCCCAGCATTTT. Translation gives CTSSLYYNQPQHF.

This clonotype was seen ten or more times. This chain uses TRBV7-9 with TRBJ1-2; D is uncertain. V lost 3 bases, J lost 8 bases, and 10 bases lay in between. Germline V gene sequence: CDR1 SEHNR, CDR2 FQNEAQ (reference sequence). This CDR3 is 12 amino acids long. The CDR3 nucleotides are TGTGCCAGCAGCTTGGCCCAGAGGGGCTACACCTTC. It yields the protein CASSLAQRGYTF. Full variable domain (remainder filled in from reference TRBV7-9 and TRBJ1-2): DTGVSQNPRHKITKRGQNVTFRCDPISEHNRLYWYRQTLGQGPEFLTYFQNEAQLEKSRLLSDRFSAERPKGSFSTLEIQRTEQGDSAMYLCASSLAQRGYTFGSGTRLTVV.

This clonotype was counted a few times. The J gene is TRBJ2-1, the V gene TRBV27; no definite D call. V was cut by 10 bases and J by 3 bases, with 10 bases left in between. CDR3 size: 12 residues. Germline CDR1 and CDR2: MNHEY and SMNVEV (reference sequence). CDR3 nucleotides: TGTGCCACCAAGACGGACTACAATGAGCAGTTCTTC. This translates into CATKTDYNEQFF.

This chain uses TRBV11-2 with TRBJ2-7, with unresolved D. Trimming left V 2 bases short and J 2 bases short, with 7 bases between. Germline V gives CDR1 SGHAT, CDR2 FQNNGV. The CDR3 consists of 13 residues. The CDR3 nucleotides are TGTGCCAGCAGCTTACTACAGACCTACGAGCAGTACTTC. It encodes CASSLLQTYEQYF.

The chain couples TRBV6-5 to TRBJ1-1; D possibly corresponds to TRBD1 (5 bases). The CDR3 runs 16 residues. V was shortened by 0 bases and J by 0 bases, with 11 bases between the two germline ends. Germline V gene sequence: CDR1 MNHEY, CDR2 SVGAGI. CDR3 region: CASSYSGGRVNTEAFF. DNA of the CDR3: TGTGCCAGCAGTTACTCGGGGGGTCGGGTGAACACTGAAGCTTTCTTT.

This clonotype appeared a few times. The genes are TRBV9 and TRBJ2-6, with 7 bases fitting TRBD1. CDR1 and CDR2 (germline): SGDLS, YYNGEE. J lost 0 bases, V lost 3 bases, and 18 bases had no gene match. The CDR3 contains 21 residues. The CDR3 reads CASSADFYSGDRLSGANVLTF. The CDR3 coding sequence is TGTGCCAGCAGCGCGGATTTTTACTCAGGGGACAGACTCTCTGGGGCCAACGTCCTGACTTTC. Variable domain in full (rest from reference TRBV9 and TRBJ2-6): DSGVTQTPKHLITATGQRVTLRCSPRSGDLSVYWYQQSLDQGLQFLIQYYNGEERAKGNILERFSAQQFPDLHSELNLSSLELGDSALYFCASSADFYSGDRLSGANVLTFGAGSRLTVL.

This clonotype was seen repeatedly, ten times or more. In DNA, the CDR3 is TGTGCCAGCAGCTTACAGGGGTTTGGCGGGGAGCTGTTTTTT. It encodes CASSLQGFGGELFF. This sequence joins TRBV7-9 and TRBJ2-2, with D maybe TRBD1 (6 bases). The CDR3 runs to 14 residues. V was clipped by 2 bases and J by 7 bases, with 11 bases between them. Germline loops: CDR1 SEHNR, CDR2 FQNEAQ (reference sequence).

This rearrangement joins TRBV6-2 or TRBV6-3 to TRBJ1-1; TRBD1 agrees at 8 bases. Germline V gene lookup returns CDR1 MNHEY and CDR2 SVGEGT. The CDR3 extends over 14 amino acids. The ends lost 4 bases at V and 5 bases at J; junction bases unmatched: 6. The CDR3 reads CASSLSGGWTEAFF. The CDR3 DNA is TGTGCCAGCAGTTTGTCAGGGGGCTGGACTGAAGCTTTCTTT.

This chain links TRBV5-5 with TRBJ2-7, with TRBD2 as a possible D gene (6 bases). The CDR3 is made up of 16 amino acids. Per the germline V gene, CDR1 is SGHKS and CDR2 is YYEKEE (reference sequence). V was pared by 1 base and J by 0 bases, with 14 bases between. In nucleotides, the CDR3 is TGTGCCAGCAGCTTGATTGGGTGGGGAGGCTCCTACGAGCAGTACTTC. Protein product: CASSLIGWGGSYEQYF.

This clonotype has just one count. The rearrangement links TRBV11-1 to TRBJ2-7, with TRBD2 matching over 10 bases. From germline, CDR1 is SGHAT and CDR2 FQDESV (reference sequence). This CDR3 region has 16 residues. V lost 2 bases, J lost 3 bases, and 7 bases stayed unmatched. Here the CDR3 DNA reads TGTGCCAGCAGCTTATTACTAGCGGGGTCCTACTACGAGCAGTACTTC. This sequence encodes CASSLLLAGSYYEQYF.

The table lists this clonotype with many counts. The V call is TRBV11-2, the J call TRBJ1-1; D uncertain. The CDR3 is 18 residues long. Deletions cut 5 bases from V and 3 bases from J, with 25 bases between. Looked up from germline, CDR1 is SGHAT and CDR2 is FQNNGV. The CDR3 is CASSPSFLASSKHTEAFF. DNA for the CDR3: TGTGCCAGCAGCCCTAGCTTCTTGGCCTCCTCCAAACACACTGAAGCTTTCTTT.

This clonotype was counted at least ten times. The chain has TRBV3-1 and TRBJ2-5, with D unclear. V lost 1 base to trimming and J lost 5 bases, with 17 bases between them. CDR3 length equals 16 residues. Germline V CDR1 and CDR2: LGHDT, YNNKEL (reference sequence). The CDR3 bases are TGTGCCAGCAGCCAAGTCTGGAAGGTCGGTGGGGAGACCCAGTACTTC. This encodes CASSQVWKVGGETQYF.

This chain uses TRBV6-4 with TRBJ1-1; D perhaps matches TRBD1 (6 bases). The germline CDR1 and CDR2 sequences are MRHNA and SNTAGT. The CDR3 extends over 21 amino acids. Trimming shortened V by 9 bases and J by 3 bases, and 38 bases separated the two germline ends. The CDR3: CARRNLNHLHTAGGRDTEAFF. The CDR3 nucleotides read TGTGCCAGAAGGAATCTTAATCACCTCCATACTGCCGGGGGGCGGGACACTGAAGCTTTCTTT.

This clonotype was seen ten or more times. The chain recombines TRBV29-1 with TRBJ1-1; D is uncertain. Germline CDR1 is SQVTM and CDR2 is ANQGSEA. The CDR3 covers 13 residues. Trimming shortened V by 4 bases and J by 0 bases, and 9 bases separated the two germline ends. The CDR3 protein is CSVAQIMNTEAFF. The CDR3 coding sequence is TGCAGCGTTGCACAGATAATGAACACTGAAGCTTTCTTT. Complete variable domain (other parts from reference TRBV29-1 and TRBJ1-1): SAVISQKPSRDICQRGTSLTIQCQVDSQVTMMFWYRQQPGQSLTLIATANQGSEATYESGFVIDKFPISRPNLTFSTLTVSNMSPEDSSIYLCSVAQIMNTEAFFGQGTRLTVV.

The V gene is TRBV6-2 or TRBV6-3, the J gene TRBJ2-3; 9 positions match TRBD1. The V segment lost 8 bases and the J segment 2 bases; nucleotides outside the gene matches: 5. Germline values: CDR1 MNHEY, CDR2 SVGEGT. There are 14 residues in the CDR3. DNA for the CDR3: TGTGCCAGCTACAGGGGGCTGAACACAGATACGCAGTATTTT. This encodes CASYRGLNTDTQYF.

The sample holds a few counts of this clonotype. This chain connects TRBV19 to TRBJ2-7, with unresolved D. CDR3 length equals 14 residues. Germline CDR1 LNHDA, CDR2 SQIVND (reference sequence). With 3 bases removed from V and 1 base from J, the gap between germline ends came to 10 bases. The CDR3 spells CASSIYVSSYEQYF. The CDR3 DNA sequence: TGTGCCAGTAGTATCTACGTTTCTTCCTACGAGCAGTACTTC.

In this sample, this clonotype turned up many times. The rearrangement links TRBV12-3 or TRBV12-4 to TRBJ1-3; D is unresolved. This CDR3 contains 11 residues. Between the trimmed V and J ends, which lost 7 bases and 4 bases, there was a span of 5 bases. The CDR3 sequence: CASTRGNTIYF. The CDR3 DNA is TGTGCCAGCACCAGGGGAAACACCATATATTTT.

The gene calls are TRBV9 and TRBJ2-7; D might be TRBD2 (5 bases). CDR3 length: 17 amino acids. V gave up 0 bases and J gave up 0 bases, with 16 bases separating them. Germline V CDR1 and CDR2: SGDLS, YYNGEE. CDR3 region: CASSVENTPSSSYEQYF. DNA for the CDR3: TGTGCCAGCAGCGTAGAGAATACTCCTAGCTCCTCCTACGAGCAGTACTTC.

The chain carries TRBV11-3 and TRBJ2-1; D ambiguous. The CDR3 is made up of 16 amino acids. The germline V gene has CDR1 SGHNT and CDR2 YENEEA. The V gene lost 5 bases and the J gene lost 0 bases, with 14 bases spanning the gap. Written as DNA, the CDR3 is TGTGCCAGCAGCCCCATCTACACCCCCTCCTACAATGAGCAGTTCTTC. It encodes CASSPIYTPSYNEQFF.

This clonotype was detected a few times. The chain joins TRBV20-1 to TRBJ2-2; 13 nucleotides line up with TRBD2. CDR3 length: 18 residues. V lost 1 base and J lost 7; bases outside the gene matches: 12. The germline CDR1 and CDR2 sequences are DFQATT and SNEGSKA (reference sequence). The CDR3 DNA reads TGCAGTGCTAGAGGAAGTAGGACTAGCGGGAGCTATAACGGGGAGCTGTTTTTT. Protein: CSARGSRTSGSYNGELFF.

This clonotype was detected only a few times. V is TRBV7-3 and J is TRBJ1-2; D is uncertain. CDR3 length: 16 amino acids. V shed 0 bases and J shed 1 base, with 12 bases lying between them. Germline V gives CDR1 SGHTA, CDR2 FQGTGA. Written as DNA, the CDR3 is TGTGCCAGCAGCTTAACAGGGCCTCCGAGTAACTATGGCTACACCTTC. Protein sequence: CASSLTGPPSNYGYTF.

The chain joins TRBV7-9 to TRBJ2-7, with D tentatively TRBD1 (5 bases). Trimming cost V 6 bases and J 3 bases, with 12 bases left between them. The length of the CDR3 is 13 residues. Per the germline V gene, CDR1 is SEHNR and CDR2 is FQNEAQ (reference sequence). Here the CDR3 DNA reads TGTGCCAGCAGACATAACACAGGCTACGAGCAGTACTTC. It encodes CASRHNTGYEQYF.

The J gene is TRBJ2-7, the V gene TRBV4-1; D is uncertain. Germline CDR1 and CDR2: MGHRA and YSYEKL. Trimming took off 4 bases at V and 0 bases at J, with 19 bases between the two ends. This CDR3 has 17 amino acids. This chain's CDR3 is CASSPRLELYPSYEQYF. In DNA, the CDR3 is TGCGCCAGCAGCCCGAGGCTTGAGCTTTATCCCTCCTACGAGCAGTACTTC.

This clonotype appeared many times. The rearrangement uses TRBV28 and TRBJ2-4; D is undetermined. Germline CDR1 is MDHEN and CDR2 is SYDVKM. V was trimmed by 7 bases and J by 6 bases, leaving 16 bases between them. The CDR3 covers 14 residues. Here the CDR3 DNA reads TGTGCCAGCACCTCCACCTACCTCATAAACATTCAGTACTTC. It yields the protein CASTSTYLINIQYF.